Presented here are 21 T cell receptor beta chains from one specimen sequenced in a study of CD8+CD57+ T cells in acquired aplastic anemia. Researchers used genomic DNA as the template to profile TCR beta VDJ and CDR3. In TCRdb, the reads were re-called with MiXCR into one record per CDR3 protein. Among 210,000 or so distinct CDR3 sequences listed, roughly 50% were seen once. Sequenced patients had shown CD8+CD57+ cell expansion by flow cytometry. The sequenced sample was sorted CD4+, CD8+, or CD8+CD57+ T cells (not recorded which) from PBMCs. Every receptor here comes from a human donor with aplastic anemia.

As to this clonotype: A much larger clone lies one base from this, so it may be a read error. J is TRBJ1-2 and V is TRBV5-5; TRBD1 matches 7 bases. The germline V gene has CDR1 SGHKS and CDR2 YYEKEE (reference sequence). The CDR3 loop spans 18 amino acids. The CDR3 region has the DNA TGTGCCTGCAGCTCGGTCCGTGACAGGGCCAAAGCTAACTATGGCTACACCTTC. Amino acids: CACSSVRDRAKANYGYTF.

A few counts support this clonotype. This chain uses TRBV20-1 with TRBJ2-7; a possible D gene is TRBD2 (6 bases). Trimming shortened V by 0 bases and J by 6 bases, and 12 bases separated the two germline ends. Germline V lookup: CDR1 DFQATT, CDR2 SNEGSKA (reference sequence). The CDR3 is 13 amino acids. CDR3 DNA sequence: TGCAGTGCTAGAGATAGGAGGGTCGGCGAGCAGTACTTC. Residues: CSARDRRVGEQYF.

There are many counts of this clonotype. The chain combines TRBV15 with TRBJ1-1; D is perhaps TRBD1 (6 bases). Trimming removed 1 base from V and 4 bases from J, with 16 bases in between. Germline CDR1 is LNHNV and CDR2 is YYDKDF (reference sequence). The CDR3 has 16 amino acids. The CDR3 region has the DNA TGTGCCACCAGCAGAGGAGGGGTTACAGGGCTCACTGAAGCTTTCTTT. Translation gives CATSRGGVTGLTEAFF.

This clonotype was recorded many times. The chain couples TRBV19 to TRBJ2-3, with D possibly matching TRBD1 (5 bases). Per germline, CDR1 LNHDA and CDR2 SQIVND (reference sequence). The CDR3 length is 14 residues. With 7 bases removed from V and 3 bases from J, the gap between germline ends came to 14 bases. The CDR3 sequence is CASTQGLGTDTQYF. The CDR3 DNA reads as TGTGCCAGTACCCAGGGTCTTGGGACAGATACGCAGTATTTT.

This clonotype came up a few times. The junction shows a germline mismatch at one end, possibly a read error. The rearrangement uses TRBV7-9 and TRBJ2-7; D is unclear. Germline V gene data show CDR1 as SEHNR and CDR2 as FQNEAQ (reference sequence). The CDR3 has 10 amino acids. The CDR3 nucleotides read TGTGCCAGCGGAGTTTACGGGCAAAACTTC. Translation gives CASGVYGQNF.

This clonotype was counted at least ten times. The chain employs TRBV7-9 and TRBJ1-1; D gene ambiguous. Per the germline V gene, CDR1 is SEHNR and CDR2 is FQNEAQ (reference sequence). The ends were cut back, 6 bases at V and 1 base at J, with 12 bases in the middle. There are 14 residues in the CDR3. CDR3 protein: CASRAVMGNTEAFF. In DNA form, the CDR3 reads TGTGCCAGCAGGGCCGTGATGGGGAACACTGAAGCTTTCTTT.

This chain joins TRBV10-3 and TRBJ2-1; tentative D call: TRBD2 (6 bases). The CDR3 is made up of 17 amino acids. The V and J ends lost 6 bases and 0 bases respectively, with 18 bases between them. Germline CDR1 and CDR2: ENHRY and SYGVKD. The CDR3 DNA reads as TGTGCCATCAGCCCTCCCGTGGGGGGACCCTCCTACAATGAGCAGTTCTTC. Its translation is CAISPPVGGPSYNEQFF.

In its sample, this clonotype was seen many times. The V call is TRBV2, the J call TRBJ2-7; TRBD1 matches 7 bases. Germline-derived CDR1 and CDR2 are SNHLY and FYNNEI. The CDR3 runs to 13 residues. The V gene end was trimmed by 3 bases and the J gene end by 7 bases; junction bases not matched to a gene: 6. CDR3 sequence (DNA): TGTGCCAGCAGTGAGGGACAGCTCCCAGAGCAGTACTTC. Amino acids: CASSEGQLPEQYF.

The chain recombines TRBV5-6 with TRBJ2-7; TRBD2 agrees at 10 bases. J was trimmed by 3 bases and V by 2 bases; bases with no gene match: 5. The CDR3 has 15 residues. Germline CDR1 SGHDT, CDR2 YYEEEE. CDR3 nucleotide sequence: TGTGCCAGCAGCTTTAGCGCTAGCGGGGGCTACGAGCAGTACTTC. This sequence encodes CASSFSASGGYEQYF.

Comments on this clonotype: Just one base apart from a much larger clone, this may be a read error. The chain joins TRBV5-1 to TRBJ1-1; 9 nucleotides match TRBD1. This CDR3 region has 13 residues. Unmatched junction bases numbered 3, after V lost 8 bases and J lost 1 base. The germline V gene has CDR1 SGHRS and CDR2 YFSETQ. CDR3 sequence: CASAQGANTEAFF. CDR3 bases: TGCGCCAGTGCACAGGGGGCGAACACTGAAGCTTTCTTT. The variable domain in full, completed from reference TRBV5-1 and TRBJ1-1, reads KAGVTQTPRYLIKTRGQQVTLSCSPISGHRSVSWYQQTPGQGLQFLFEYFSETQRNKGNFPGRFSGRQFSNSRSEMNVSTLELGDSALYLCASAQGANTEAFFGQGTRLTVV.

This clonotype was seen at least ten times. This sequence joins TRBV5-5 and TRBJ1-2, with D tentatively TRBD1 (6 bases). The CDR3 is 16 amino acids. V was shortened by 3 bases and J by 6 bases, with 21 bases between the two germline ends. Germline V gene sequence: CDR1 SGHKS, CDR2 YYEKEE (reference sequence). The CDR3 is CASSSQPLRGDNGYTF. In nucleotides, the CDR3 is TGTGCCAGCAGCTCCCAACCTCTGAGGGGGGATAATGGCTACACCTTC.

This clonotype was seen many times. The genes are TRBV7-9 and TRBJ2-1, with 7 bases aligning to TRBD1. The CDR3 contains 14 residues. CDR1 SEHNR and CDR2 FQNEAQ come from the germline V gene (reference sequence). V lost 6 bases to trimming and J lost 9 bases; unmatched junction nucleotides: 11. The CDR3 nucleotides read TGTGCCAGCAGTGATACAGGGGAGTCGGTTGAGCAGTTCTTC. Amino acid sequence: CASSDTGESVEQFF.

The chain uses TRBV20-1 and TRBJ2-7, with TRBD2 matching 11 bases. CDR3 length: 12 amino acids. Trimming removed 5 bases from V and 7 bases from J; junction bases left unmatched: 4. The germline gives CDR1 DFQATT, CDR2 SNEGSKA (reference sequence). DNA of the CDR3: TGCAGTGCTCAAGGACTAGCGGGTGAGCAGTACGTC. Its translation is CSAQGLAGEQYV.

J is TRBJ2-7 and V is TRBV6-6; 7 positions agree with TRBD2. V was clipped by 5 bases and J by 4 bases; unmatched bases: 8. This CDR3 is 14 amino acids long. The germline V gene encodes CDR1 MNHNY and CDR2 SVGAGI (reference sequence). DNA for the CDR3: TGTGCCAGCAGTCTCTCCGGGACTACTTACGAGCAGTACGTC. Residues: CASSLSGTTYEQYV.

Comment on this clonotype: Given a much more abundant clone one base away, this may be a read error. The CDR3 end shows no conserved phenylalanine or tryptophan, and so a read error is likely. The V call is TRBV12-3 or TRBV12-4, the J call TRBJ1-3; no firm D call. This CDR3 contains 16 residues. The V and J ends lost 3 bases and 0 bases respectively, with 12 bases between them. The CDR3 DNA sequence: TGTGCCAGCAGTTTCTTGGCAGGCGACTCTGGAAACACCATATATTCT. It is translated as CASSFLAGDSGNTIYS.

This clonotype was observed at least ten times. The rearrangement links TRBV20-1 to TRBJ2-1; D possibly corresponds to TRBD2 (6 bases). Trimming took 6 bases from V and 7 from J, leaving 16 bases between them. Germline loops: CDR1 DFQATT, CDR2 SNEGSKA (reference sequence). The CDR3 has 13 residues. CDR3 nucleotide sequence: TGCAGTGCGCCGGGACTCGCTGGAAATGAGCAGTTCTTC. It translates to CSAPGLAGNEQFF.

For this clonotype: This sequence may be a read error, since a much larger clone differs from it by one base. The chain carries TRBV12-3 or TRBV12-4 and TRBJ1-1; 7 bases match TRBD1. The CDR3 has 16 amino acids. The chain's CDR3 is CASSIHRGVGNTEASF. The CDR3 DNA is TGTGCCAGCAGTATCCACAGGGGCGTGGGGAACACTGAAGCTTCCTTT.

Ten or more counts support this clonotype. The chain employs TRBV20-1 and TRBJ2-3; no firm D call. Trimming shortened V by 2 bases and J by 2 bases, and 5 bases separated the two germline ends. The CDR3 totals 12 residues. Germline V gene sequence: CDR1 DFQATT, CDR2 SNEGSKA (reference sequence). The CDR3 loop is CSARITTDTQYF. DNA of the CDR3: TGCAGTGCTAGAATAACCACAGATACGCAGTATTTT.

The J gene is TRBJ2-1, the V gene TRBV13; 13 bases match TRBD2. The germline CDR1 and CDR2 sequences are PRHDT and FYEKMQ (reference sequence). V was clipped by 5 bases and J by 8 bases; unmatched bases: 6. The CDR3 spans 15 residues. The CDR3 region has the DNA TGTGCCAGCAGCCAAGGGACTAGCGGGGCCTATGAGCAGTTCTTC. It translates to CASSQGTSGAYEQFF.

As for this clonotype: A read error may account for a junction end that differs from germline. The rearrangement joins TRBV10-3 to TRBJ1-6, with 7 bases lining up with TRBD1. The CDR3 has 17 amino acids. Germline lookup yields CDR1 ENHRY and CDR2 SYGVKD. As DNA, the CDR3 is TGTGCCAGCAGTTACTCCACAGGGGCCAACTATAATTCACCCCTCCACTTT. Its protein is CASSYSTGANYNSPLHF.

The CDR3 DNA sequence: TGCAGCGCCTGGGGTCTCGCTAACGAGCAGTACTTC. Translated: CSAWGLANEQYF. The rearrangement links TRBV29-1 to TRBJ2-7; D remains ambiguous. Germline V gene lookup returns CDR1 SQVTM and CDR2 ANQGSEA. V was clipped by 7 bases and J by 5 bases, with 15 bases between them. The CDR3 has 12 residues.